This record looks at one TCR beta chain sequence and its context. The data originate from a study of blood T cell repertoires in COVID-19. Under the authors' procedure: Counts of nucleated cells, estimated from reference gene primer amplification, were obtained. Sequencing used immunoSEQ multiplex PCR; TCRdb keeps in-frame clones, though not all of them. Clone size and V and J calls were adopted from that table, with D and trimming inferred from the DNA. The sample has about 270,000 clones, 85% seen once. CDR1 and CDR2 (germline): MDHEN, SYDVKM. The CDR3 has 13 residues. Trimming took off 6 bases at V and 1 base at J, with 9 bases between the two ends.

The chain has TRBV28 and TRBJ1-1; the D gene is possibly TRBD1 (6 bases). This receptor was identified in a woman aged 50 to 65 with active or convalescent COVID-19. The sequencing sample was made of peripheral blood. CDR3 in DNA: TGTGCCAGCAGCCAAGGGGGGAACACTGAAGCTTTCTTT. Amino acid sequence: CASSQGGNTEAFF.